This T cell receptor beta chain is from a study of T-cell memory formation after mild COVID-19. Study context: TCR clusters were mostly confined to one donor each. Whole-study findings and limits: CD4+ bias marked clones expanding day 15 to 37, unlike balanced contracting clones.

To note about this clonotype: Its antigen remains unknown.

TCR alpha and TCR beta cDNA libraries carrying sample barcodes and UMIs came from 5'RACE with constant-segment primers. TCRdb itself ran the 5' RACE reads through MiXCR, one entry per CDR3 protein. The sample holds just under 550,000 distinct CDR3 sequences, about 20% seen once. Germline loops: CDR1 MNHEY, CDR2 SVGEGT. V lost 5 bases, J lost 5 bases, and 7 bases lay in between. This CDR3 region has 13 residues. The origin of this receptor is an adult woman who had mild COVID-19 (a few samples of this study predate the infection). Cell type and time point are not known. The chain combines TRBV6-2 or TRBV6-3 with TRBJ1-6; D remains unclear. Sequenced: PBMCs or a T cell subset sorted from them (not recorded which). CDR3 nucleotide sequence: TGTGCCAGCAGTGGAGGACATAATTCACCCCTCCACTTT. Amino acid sequence: CASSGGHNSPLHF.